This T cell receptor (beta chain) derives from a study of T cell responses to AZD1222 COVID-19 vaccine. Study details: Second doses were pooled across both intervals (about 4 or about 12 weeks).

A note on this clone: What it recognizes is unknown.

Study-wide findings and caveats: Reports indicate that nearly half of spike-specific TCRs are directed at unmutated variant regions. CD4 TCRs linked to vaccination spanned spike, dominating at 160-218 and 743-854. Among the donors, most were white British and more were female, and clonal diversity was possibly underestimated.

CDR1 is MNHEY, CDR2 SVGEGT, per germline. CDR3 length: 13 amino acids. Trimming shortened V by 6 bases and J by 2 bases, and 8 bases separated the two germline ends. The table came from immunoSEQ multiplex PCR; TCRdb's copy has only in-frame clones and leaves some out. The sample has about 130,000 clones; about nine tenths are singletons. The receptor comes from an adult in good health. This sequence joins TRBV6-2 or TRBV6-3 and TRBJ1-5, with D uncertain. The sample was peripheral blood, taken on day 0 of AZD1222 vaccination. This chain's CDR3 is CASSRMGNQPQHF. The CDR3 bases are TGTGCCAGCAGCCGGATGGGCAATCAGCCCCAGCATTTT.